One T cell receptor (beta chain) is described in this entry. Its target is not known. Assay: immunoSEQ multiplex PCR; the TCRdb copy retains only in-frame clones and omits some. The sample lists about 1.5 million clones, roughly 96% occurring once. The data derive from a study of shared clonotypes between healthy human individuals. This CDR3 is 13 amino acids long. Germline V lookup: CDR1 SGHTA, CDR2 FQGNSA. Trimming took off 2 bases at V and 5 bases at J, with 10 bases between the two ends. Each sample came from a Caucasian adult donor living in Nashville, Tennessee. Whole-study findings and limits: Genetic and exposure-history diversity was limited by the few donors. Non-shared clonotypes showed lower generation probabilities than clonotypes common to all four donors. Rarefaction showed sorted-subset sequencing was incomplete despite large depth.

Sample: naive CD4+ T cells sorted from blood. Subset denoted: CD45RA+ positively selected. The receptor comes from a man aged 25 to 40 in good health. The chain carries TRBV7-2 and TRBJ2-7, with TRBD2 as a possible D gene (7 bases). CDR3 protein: CASSLRGGDEQYF. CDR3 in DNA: TGTGCCAGCAGCTTAAGAGGGGGGGACGAGCAGTACTTC.